The 15 T cell receptor beta chains presented below share a single source sample, sequenced in a study of control samples from healthy donors and cancer patients. Sequencing used immunoSEQ multiplex PCR; TCRdb keeps in-frame clones, though not all of them. The data hold roughly 130,000 clones, with approximately 94% observed a single time. Sequencing was performed on blood. The receptors come from a man younger than 40 in good health.

The V gene is TRBV7-9, the J gene TRBJ1-2, with D perhaps TRBD1 (5 bases). CDR3 length equals 12 residues. V was clipped by 4 bases and J by 8 bases, with 11 bases between them. The V gene's germline CDR1 is SEHNR and CDR2 FQNEAQ (reference sequence). The CDR3 DNA is TGTGCCAGCAGCTCGACAGTAAGGGGCTACACCTTC. It specifies CASSSTVRGYTF.

The V gene is TRBV18, the J gene TRBJ2-1; D is possibly TRBD1 (5 bases). V was pared by 1 base and J by 0 bases, with 10 bases between. Looked up from germline, CDR1 is KGHSH and CDR2 is LQKENI. The CDR3 consists of 16 residues. CDR3 amino acids: CASSPRQTNSYNEQFF. CDR3 DNA: TGTGCCAGCTCACCACGACAGACAAACTCCTACAATGAGCAGTTCTTC.

The chain is built from TRBV5-5 and TRBJ2-5; D possibly uses TRBD1 or TRBD2 (5 bases each). Per the germline V gene, CDR1 is SGHKS and CDR2 is YYEKEE (reference sequence). Trimming removed 1 base from V and 5 bases from J, with 6 bases in between. The length of the CDR3 is 12 residues. The CDR3 region is CASSLWGETQYF. CDR3 bases: TGTGCCAGCAGCTTGTGGGGGGAGACCCAGTACTTC. Looking up the rest from reference TRBV5-5 and TRBJ2-5 gives the full variable domain: DAGVTQSPTHLIKTRGQQVTLRCSPISGHKSVSWYQQVLGQGPQFIFQYYEKEERGRGNFPDRFSARQFPNYSSELNVNALLLGDSALYLCASSLWGETQYFGPGTRLLVL.

V usage is TRBV27 and J usage is TRBJ2-7; D remains unclear. Trimming took 8 bases from V and 0 from J, leaving 8 bases between them. This CDR3 contains 12 residues. Germline V gives CDR1 MNHEY, CDR2 SMNVEV (reference sequence). CDR3 region: CASRRYSYEQYF. CDR3 in DNA: TGTGCCAGCCGACGGTACTCCTACGAGCAGTACTTC.

The chain employs TRBV5-1 and TRBJ1-6; D is undetermined. The V gene's germline CDR1 is SGHRS and CDR2 YFSETQ. CDR3 length: 13 residues. Trimming took 7 bases from V and 5 from J, leaving 10 bases between them. CDR3 sequence reads: CASAFQDNSPLHF. DNA of the CDR3: TGCGCCAGCGCGTTCCAGGATAATTCACCCCTCCACTTT.

The chain recombines TRBV5-4 with TRBJ2-1, with 8 positions matching TRBD1. V trimming: 4 bases; J trimming: 3 bases; junction bases outside the gene matches: 6. The CDR3 totals 15 residues. Germline V gene sequence: CDR1 SGHNT, CDR2 YYREEE (reference sequence). The CDR3 is CASSQGTGLYNEQFF. Written as DNA, the CDR3 is TGTGCCAGCAGCCAAGGGACAGGCCTCTACAATGAGCAGTTCTTC.

The J gene is TRBJ1-2, the V gene TRBV6-5; 9 bases map to TRBD1. Looked up from germline, CDR1 is MNHEY and CDR2 is SVGAGI. The CDR3 has 15 residues. V was clipped by 6 bases and J by 6 bases; unmatched bases: 11. CDR3 in amino acids: CASSHDRGWQDGYTF. CDR3 nucleotides: TGTGCCAGCAGCCACGACAGGGGGTGGCAAGATGGCTACACCTTC.

The rearrangement joins TRBV18 to TRBJ1-4; TRBD1 might be the D (6 bases). The ends were cut back, 3 bases at V and 2 bases at J, with 19 bases in the middle. The CDR3 length is 18 residues. Germline V gene sequence: CDR1 KGHSH, CDR2 LQKENI. The CDR3 loop is CASSPGGEKMQTNEKLFF. The CDR3 DNA follows: TGTGCCAGCTCACCGGGGGGCGAAAAGATGCAGACTAATGAAAAACTGTTTTTT.

V usage is TRBV19 and J usage is TRBJ2-7; D call uncertain. Germline V CDR1 and CDR2: LNHDA, SQIVND (reference sequence). The CDR3 runs to 13 residues. V lost 3 bases and J 5 bases, leaving 11 bases between the germline ends. DNA of the CDR3: TGTGCCAGTAGTATGGCCCCCATCAACGAGCAGTACTTC. Amino acid sequence: CASSMAPINEQYF. Full variable domain (remainder filled in from reference TRBV19 and TRBJ2-7): DGGITQSPKYLFRKEGQNVTLSCEQNLNHDAMYWYRQDPGQGLRLIYYSQIVNDFQKGDIAEGYSVSREKKESFPLTVTSAQKNPTAFYLCASSMAPINEQYFGPGTRLTVT.

The rearrangement uses TRBV13 and TRBJ2-7; 14 bases agree with TRBD2. Per the germline V gene, CDR1 is PRHDT and CDR2 is FYEKMQ (reference sequence). The CDR3 loop spans 17 amino acids. The trim removed 5 bases at V and 4 bases at J, leaving 10 bases unmatched. The DNA for the CDR3 is TGTGCCAGCAGCCTGGGGACTAGCGGGGGCCAAGGATACGAGCAGTACTTC. Translating it yields CASSLGTSGGQGYEQYF.

This chain joins TRBV6-4 and TRBJ2-1; D call uncertain. V was pared by 4 bases and J by 6 bases, with 10 bases between. Per the germline V gene, CDR1 is MRHNA and CDR2 is SNTAGT. This CDR3 is built from 13 residues. This CDR3 is CASSVYKSNEQFF. Written as DNA, the CDR3 is TGTGCCAGCAGTGTCTATAAAAGCAATGAGCAGTTCTTC.

The CDR3 is CASSMTGTGSLGYTF. CDR3 coding DNA: TGTGCCAGCAGCATGACCGGGACAGGGTCCTTGGGCTACACCTTC. The chain links TRBV5-5 to TRBJ1-2; 9 positions match TRBD1. The CDR3 spans 15 residues. V was pared by 4 bases and J by 8 bases, with 12 bases of the junction left unmatched. Germline V gives CDR1 SGHKS, CDR2 YYEKEE (reference sequence).

This chain uses TRBV6-5 with TRBJ2-7; 9 bases line up with TRBD1. Germline V lookup: CDR1 MNHEY, CDR2 SVGAGI. This CDR3 is built from 13 residues. V lost 6 bases and J lost 2; bases outside the gene matches: 2. The CDR3 nucleotides read TGTGCCAGCAGGACAGGGGGAGCCTACGAGCAGTACTTC. Protein product: CASRTGGAYEQYF.

This chain connects TRBV5-4 to TRBJ2-1; no firm D call. This CDR3 comprises 16 residues. The V and J ends lost 4 bases and 1 base respectively, with 15 bases between them. Germline CDR1 reads SGHNT; CDR2 reads YYREEE (reference sequence). DNA of the CDR3: TGTGCCAGCAGCCCTCGACCAGCTCAATCCTACAATGAGCAGTTCTTC. Its translation: CASSPRPAQSYNEQFF. The complete variable domain, with remaining parts taken from reference TRBV5-4 and TRBJ2-1, reads ETGVTQSPTHLIKTRGQQVTLRCSSQSGHNTVSWYQQALGQGPQFIFQYYREEENGRGNFPPRFSGLQFPNYSSELNVNALELDDSALYLCASSPRPAQSYNEQFFGPGTRLTVL.

This chain links TRBV10-2 with TRBJ2-3; unclear D gene. This CDR3 region has 12 residues. Germline V gene data show CDR1 as WSHSY and CDR2 as SAAADI. Trimming cost V 8 bases and J 8 bases, with 14 bases left between them. The CDR3 sequence: CASLEDPRTQYF. In DNA, the CDR3 is TGCGCCAGCCTCGAGGACCCGCGTACGCAGTATTTT.